This T cell receptor (beta chain) was recovered during a study of T cells in localized non-small cell lung cancer. Per germline, CDR1 SGHNT and CDR2 YENEEA. V was clipped by 5 bases and J by 3 bases, with 17 bases between them. The CDR3 totals 17 residues. TCRdb keeps only in-frame clones here, not all; method: immunoSEQ multiplex PCR. In the table there are around 1,700 clones, around 29% of which are singletons. The clonotype was recovered from a woman between 35 and 75 years old with stage III lung adenocarcinoma. The chain links TRBV11-3 to TRBJ1-6; a possible D gene is TRBD1 (5 bases). Source: normal lung tissue next to the tumor, taken before any cancer treatment. The CDR3 region is CASSLGGGGSYNSPLHF. The CDR3 coding sequence is TGTGCCAGCAGCCTCGGGGGAGGAGGAAGCTATAATTCACCCCTCCACTTT. The full variable domain, with the rest looked up from reference TRBV11-3 and TRBJ1-6, is EAGVVQSPRYKIIEKKQPVAFWCNPISGHNTLYWYLQNLGQGPELLIRYENEEAVDDSQLPKDRFSAERLKGVDSTLKIQPAELGDSAVYLCASSLGGGGSYNSPLHFGNGTRLTVT.